What follows are 24 T cell receptor beta chains derived from one specimen sequenced in a study of blood T cell repertoires in COVID-19. The table came from immunoSEQ multiplex PCR; TCRdb's copy has only in-frame clones and leaves some out. This table has about 150,000 clones, under 95% appearing once. Source material: peripheral blood. The receptors shown here come from a man aged 45 to 65 with acute or convalescent COVID-19.

This clone has just a few counts. The rearrangement links TRBV3-1 (or the pseudogene TRBV3-2) to TRBJ2-5; 7 bases agree with TRBD2. The CDR3 totals 15 residues. The ends lost 11 bases at V and 0 bases at J; junction bases unmatched: 12. The germline V gene encodes CDR1 LGHDT and CDR2 YNNKEL (reference sequence). The CDR3 nucleotides read TGTGCCCATGGCCTCCTAGCGGATTACCAAGAGACCCAGTACTTC. It codes for CAHGLLADYQETQYF.

This sequence joins TRBV19 and TRBJ2-7; maybe TRBD1 (7 bases). V gave up 10 bases and J gave up 0 bases, with 16 bases separating them. This CDR3 contains 14 residues. Germline CDR1 LNHDA, CDR2 SQIVND (reference sequence). The CDR3 protein is CATRPGGGSYEQYF. In DNA, the CDR3 is TGTGCCACTCGCCCAGGGGGAGGCTCCTACGAGCAGTACTTC.

This clone has just a few counts. The gene calls are TRBV3-1 (or the pseudogene TRBV3-2) and TRBJ1-2; D remains unclear. The CDR3 spans 15 residues. CDR1 is LGHDT, CDR2 YNNKEL, per germline (reference sequence). V was clipped by 0 bases and J by 2 bases, with 10 bases between them. In DNA form, the CDR3 reads TGTGCCAGCAGCCAAGACTCAGACACCAACTATGGCTACACCTTC. This encodes CASSQDSDTNYGYTF.

The J gene is TRBJ1-5, the V gene TRBV6-4; tentatively, D is TRBD1 (5 bases). V was shortened by 3 bases and J by 7 bases, with 10 bases between the two germline ends. Germline V gene sequence: CDR1 MRHNA, CDR2 SNTAGT. This CDR3 has 13 residues. CDR3 residues: CASSEGAGQPQHF. The CDR3 DNA is TGTGCCAGCAGTGAAGGGGCCGGGCAGCCCCAGCATTTT.

V and J are TRBV7-8 and TRBJ1-2; 10 nucleotides agree with TRBD1. In germline, CDR1 is SGHVS, CDR2 FQNEAQ. V lost 4 bases to trimming and J lost 2 bases; unmatched junction nucleotides: 7. The CDR3 length is 16 residues. CDR3 sequence: CASSSGRTGGNYGYTF. CDR3 DNA sequence: TGTGCCAGCAGCTCAGGGAGGACAGGGGGGAACTATGGCTACACCTTC.

The chain joins TRBV27 to TRBJ2-1; 11 positions agree with TRBD2. CDR1 is MNHEY and CDR2 is SMNVEV in the germline V gene (reference sequence). The CDR3 is 19 amino acids. Trimming cost V 1 base and J 0 bases; bases outside gene matches: 8. CDR3 DNA: TGTGCCAGCAGTTTATTGGTAGCGGGGGGGCCGAGCTCCTACAATGAGCAGTTCTTC. Translating gives CASSLLVAGGPSSYNEQFF.

The V gene is TRBV15, the J gene TRBJ2-2, with 10 bases aligning to TRBD2. J gave up 6 bases and V 1 base, and 5 bases lay outside the gene matches. The CDR3 runs to 16 residues. Germline V gene lookup returns CDR1 LNHNV and CDR2 YYDKDF (reference sequence). The CDR3 bases are TGTGCCACCAGCAGAGTAAAACTAGCGGGACCCGGGGAGCTGTTTTTT. This encodes CATSRVKLAGPGELFF. Drawing the rest from reference TRBV15 and TRBJ2-2, the complete variable domain is DAMVIQNPRYQVTQFGKPVTLSCSQTLNHNVMYWYQQKSSQAPKLLFHYYDKDFNNEADTPDNFQSRRPNTSFCFLDIRSPGLGDTAMYLCATSRVKLAGPGELFFGEGSRLTVL.

The J gene is TRBJ2-5, the V gene TRBV18; 11 bases are shared with TRBD2. The CDR3 is 14 residues long. The V gene's germline CDR1 is KGHSH and CDR2 LQKENI. The ends lost 2 bases at V and 5 bases at J; junction bases unmatched: 1. In DNA form, the CDR3 reads TGTGCCAGCTCACCAACTAGCGGGAGTGAGACCCAGTACTTC. Residues: CASSPTSGSETQYF.

The V gene is TRBV6-6, the J gene TRBJ1-1; no clear D. Germline CDR1 MNHNY, CDR2 SVGAGI (reference sequence). CDR3 length equals 14 residues. The V gene lost 8 bases and the J gene lost 4 bases, with 17 bases spanning the gap. This CDR3 is CASAKLILFTEAFF. DNA of the CDR3: TGTGCCAGCGCCAAACTGATCCTGTTCACTGAAGCTTTCTTT.

The chain links TRBV19 to TRBJ2-4; 11 nucleotides match TRBD1. Germline lookup yields CDR1 LNHDA and CDR2 SQIVND (reference sequence). The CDR3 totals 19 residues. The junction had 12 bases not matched to a gene; V was cut back by 3 bases and J by 2 bases. The CDR3, as DNA: TGTGCCAGTAGTATCACCGGGACAGGGGGAGGCGGGTCCAAAAACATTCAGTACTTC. Translation: CASSITGTGGGGSKNIQYF.

The chain employs TRBV29-1 and TRBJ2-1; tentatively, D is TRBD2 (5 bases). V gave up 8 bases and J gave up 8 bases, with 19 bases separating them. The CDR3 sequence is 13 residues long. Germline V gene lookup returns CDR1 SQVTM and CDR2 ANQGSEA. The CDR3 reads CSTKRGSVDEQFF. CDR3 DNA: TGCAGCACTAAACGAGGGAGCGTCGATGAGCAGTTCTTC.

The chain recombines TRBV5-5 with TRBJ2-3, with 7 positions matching TRBD2. From germline, CDR1 is SGHKS and CDR2 YYEKEE (reference sequence). CDR3 length equals 13 residues. V trimming: 9 bases; J trimming: 3 bases; junction bases outside the gene matches: 7. CDR3 amino acids: CAISAGITDTQYF. Written as DNA, the CDR3 is TGTGCCATCTCAGCGGGGATAACAGATACGCAGTATTTT.

The chain employs TRBV6-1 and TRBJ2-7; no reliable D call. Germline values: CDR1 MNHNS, CDR2 SASEGT. V lost 2 bases to trimming and J lost 0 bases, with 14 bases between them. The CDR3 loop spans 16 amino acids. The CDR3 loop reads CASSEMVQAYSYEQYV. The CDR3 nucleotides are TGTGCCAGCAGTGAAATGGTGCAGGCATACTCCTACGAGCAGTACGTC.

The chain recombines TRBV7-3 with TRBJ2-5, with TRBD2 matching over 7 bases. With 2 bases clipped from V and 1 base from J, the junction kept 4 bases outside the gene matches. CDR3 length: 15 residues. The germline CDR1 and CDR2 sequences are SGHTA and FQGTGA. CDR3 loop: CASSLGGGVQETQYF. DNA for the CDR3: TGTGCCAGCAGCTTAGGCGGGGGAGTCCAAGAGACCCAGTACTTC.

V is TRBV18 and J is TRBJ2-3; TRBD2 matches 14 bases. From germline, CDR1 is KGHSH and CDR2 LQKENI. V lost 9 bases to trimming and J lost 6 bases; unmatched junction nucleotides: 23. The CDR3 has 20 residues. The CDR3 bases are TGTGCCAGTTCCCCCGGGGGACTAGCGGGGGTCCTCCGCCCTCCGGATACGCAGTATTTT. Protein sequence: CASSPGGLAGVLRPPDTQYF. The whole variable domain, remainder taken from reference TRBV18 and TRBJ2-3, is NAGVMQNPRHLVRRRGQEARLRCSPMKGHSHVYWYRQLPEEGLKFMVYLQKENIIDESGMPKERFSAEFPKEGPSILRIQQVVRGDSAAYFCASSPGGLAGVLRPPDTQYFGPGTRLTVL.

The chain carries TRBV28 and TRBJ1-6, with D possibly matching TRBD1 (5 bases). Germline V gene lookup returns CDR1 MDHEN and CDR2 SYDVKM. Trimming shortened V by 2 bases and J by 10 bases, and 27 bases separated the two germline ends. The CDR3 is 19 residues long. CDR3 in DNA: TGTGCCAGCAGTTTAAGGCGCGGGGACCCTATCCTTCCTGGGTCACCCCTCCACTTT. As protein: CASSLRRGDPILPGSPLHF. Complete variable domain (other parts from reference TRBV28 and TRBJ1-6): DVKVTQSSRYLVKRTGEKVFLECVQDMDHENMFWYRQDPGLGLRLIYFSYDVKMKEKGDIPEGYSVSREKKERFSLILESASTNQTSMYLCASSLRRGDPILPGSPLHFGNGTRLTVT.

The chain uses TRBV4-2 and TRBJ2-1; 12 nucleotides match TRBD2. The germline gives CDR1 LGHNA, CDR2 YNFKEQ. This CDR3 comprises 15 residues. With 0 bases clipped from V and 10 bases from J, the junction kept 4 bases outside the gene matches. CDR3 sequence: CASSQELAGGKEQFF. Written as DNA, the CDR3 is TGTGCCAGCAGCCAAGAGCTAGCGGGGGGGAAAGAGCAGTTCTTC.

This clone has only one observation. The chain uses TRBV19 and TRBJ2-7, with 12 bases aligning to TRBD2. CDR1 and CDR2 (germline): LNHDA, SQIVND (reference sequence). There are 17 residues in the CDR3. Trimming took 3 bases from V and 5 from J; bases not matched to a gene: 11. For the CDR3, the DNA is TGTGCCAGTAGTATTGAGGCTCTAGCGGGAGGGCCGAACGAGCAGTACTTC. Amino acids: CASSIEALAGGPNEQYF.

The CDR3 spells CATNQGANSPLHF. In nucleotides, the CDR3 is TGTGCCACCAACCAAGGGGCTAATTCACCCCTCCACTTT. The V gene is TRBV6-5, the J gene TRBJ1-6; TRBD1 might be the D (5 bases). Germline CDR1 is MNHEY and CDR2 is SVGAGI. There are 13 residues in the CDR3. With 10 bases removed from V and 6 bases from J, the gap between germline ends came to 13 bases.

This clone was counted only a few times. The CDR3: CASSQTGQGRNTIYF. Here the CDR3 DNA reads TGTGCCAGCAGCCAAACCGGACAGGGGAGGAACACCATATATTTT. The chain is built from TRBV3-1 (or the pseudogene TRBV3-2) and TRBJ1-3; TRBD1 aligns across 9 bases. The V and J ends lost 2 bases and 7 bases, in that order; junction bases with no gene match: 6. Germline V CDR1 and CDR2: LGHDT, YNNKEL (reference sequence). CDR3 length: 15 residues.

The CDR3 is CASSFTENTEAFF. The CDR3 region has the DNA TGTGCCAGCAGCTTTACAGAGAACACTGAAGCTTTCTTT. V gene TRBV11-2 combines with J gene TRBJ1-1, with D unresolved. V gave up 3 bases and J gave up 1 base, with 6 bases separating them. CDR1 is SGHAT and CDR2 is FQNNGV in the germline V gene. There are 13 residues in the CDR3.

The CDR3 DNA is TGTGCCAGCACCACTAGCGGAGTGCTAGATACGCAGTATTTT. Its translation is CASTTSGVLDTQYF. This rearrangement joins TRBV3-1 (or the pseudogene TRBV3-2) to TRBJ2-3, with 8 bases lining up with TRBD2. The CDR3 contains 14 residues. Looked up from germline, CDR1 is LGHDT and CDR2 is YNNKEL (reference sequence). The ends lost 7 bases at V and 5 bases at J; junction bases unmatched: 8.

This rearrangement joins TRBV3-1 (or the pseudogene TRBV3-2) to TRBJ2-7, with 11 bases fitting TRBD1. V shed 1 base and J 2 bases; nucleotides not matched to a gene: 7. The CDR3 totals 17 residues. CDR1 and CDR2 (germline): LGHDT, YNNKEL (reference sequence). CDR3 nucleotides: TGTGCCAGCAGCCAAGTAGGGGGGACAGGGGGGCCCTACGAGCAGTACTTC. It is translated as CASSQVGGTGGPYEQYF.

The chain carries TRBV6-5 and TRBJ2-7, with 7 bases lining up with TRBD1. There are 15 residues in the CDR3. From germline, CDR1 is MNHEY and CDR2 SVGAGI. Germline trimming cut 5 bases from V and 2 bases from J; bases unmatched to any gene: 9. In DNA, the CDR3 is TGTGCCAGCAGTCGTGATCGGGACAGAACCTACGAGCAGTACTTC. It specifies CASSRDRDRTYEQYF.